This T cell receptor (beta chain) was profiled in a study of cytomegalovirus exposure and HLA in healthy donors. Regarding this clone: Its target is not known.

Generated by immunoSEQ multiplex PCR, the TCRdb table keeps only in-frame clones and is missing some. This sample has 110,000 to 150,000 clones, with roughly 90% found just once. Study-wide points: A few of the chains that were CMV-associated were confirmed in vitro to be specific for CMV antigens.

The sequenced sample was PBMCs. This receptor was identified in a man aged 18 to 29 in good health and CMV-seronegative.

CDR3 in DNA: TGTGCCTGGAGTGCTGGGCCCCAGAAGGGAAACACCATATATTTT. This translates into CAWSAGPQKGNTIYF. V gene TRBV30 combines with J gene TRBJ1-3; D call uncertain. Trimming cost V 1 base and J 4 bases, with 14 bases left between them. The CDR3 sequence is 15 residues long. The germline gives CDR1 GTSNPN, CDR2 SVGIG (reference sequence).